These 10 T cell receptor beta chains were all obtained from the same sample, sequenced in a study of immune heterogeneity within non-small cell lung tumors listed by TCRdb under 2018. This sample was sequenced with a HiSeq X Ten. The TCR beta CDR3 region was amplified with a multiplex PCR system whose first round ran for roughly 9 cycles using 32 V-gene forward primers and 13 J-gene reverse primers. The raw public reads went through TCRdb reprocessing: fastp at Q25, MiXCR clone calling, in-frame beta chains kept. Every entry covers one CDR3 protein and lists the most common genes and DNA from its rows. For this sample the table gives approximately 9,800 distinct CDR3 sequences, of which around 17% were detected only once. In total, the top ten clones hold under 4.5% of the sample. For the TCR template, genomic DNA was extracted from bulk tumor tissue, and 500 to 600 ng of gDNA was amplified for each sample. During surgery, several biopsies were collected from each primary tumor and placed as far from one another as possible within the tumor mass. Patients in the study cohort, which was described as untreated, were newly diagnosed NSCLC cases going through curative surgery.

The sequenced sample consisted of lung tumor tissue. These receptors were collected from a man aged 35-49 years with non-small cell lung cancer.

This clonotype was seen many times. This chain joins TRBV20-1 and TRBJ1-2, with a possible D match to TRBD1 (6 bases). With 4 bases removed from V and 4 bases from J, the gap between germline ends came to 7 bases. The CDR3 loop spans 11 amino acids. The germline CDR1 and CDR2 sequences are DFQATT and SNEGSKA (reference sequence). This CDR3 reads CSATGAYGYTF. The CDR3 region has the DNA TGCAGTGCTACAGGGGCCTATGGCTACACCTTC.

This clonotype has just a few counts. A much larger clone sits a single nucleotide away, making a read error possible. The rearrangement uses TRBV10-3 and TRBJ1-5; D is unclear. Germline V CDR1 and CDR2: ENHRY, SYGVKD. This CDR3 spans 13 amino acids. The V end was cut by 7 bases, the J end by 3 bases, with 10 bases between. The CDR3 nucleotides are TGTGCCATCAATAGAGATATCAATCAGCCCCAGCATTTT. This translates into CAINRDINQPQHF.

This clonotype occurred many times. The CDR3 DNA sequence: TGTGCCAGCAGCGTAAACCCGAGAGGGACAGGGGGCGAAAGGCCAACGACCGGGGAGCTGTTTTTT. Amino acid sequence: CASSVNPRGTGGERPTTGELFF. The V and J genes are TRBV9 and TRBJ2-2; TRBD1 agrees at 12 bases. After removal of 1 base from V and 5 bases from J, the junction contained 21 bases not matched to a gene. This CDR3 is 22 amino acids long. CDR1 SGDLS and CDR2 YYNGEE come from the germline V gene.

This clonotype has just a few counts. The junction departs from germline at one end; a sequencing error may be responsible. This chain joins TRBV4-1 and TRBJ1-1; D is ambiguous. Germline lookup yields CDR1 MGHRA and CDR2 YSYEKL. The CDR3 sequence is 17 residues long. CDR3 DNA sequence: TGCGCCAGCAACCAAATCGATATGGGATTTCCGGGATCAGAAGCTTTCTTT. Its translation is CASNQIDMGFPGSEAFF.

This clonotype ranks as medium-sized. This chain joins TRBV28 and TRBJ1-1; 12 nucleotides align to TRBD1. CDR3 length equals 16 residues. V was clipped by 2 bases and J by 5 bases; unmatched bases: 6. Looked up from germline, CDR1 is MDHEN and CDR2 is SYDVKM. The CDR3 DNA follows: TGTGCCAGCAGTTTAAGATGGGACAGGGGGCTTACTGAAGCTTTCTTT. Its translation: CASSLRWDRGLTEAFF.

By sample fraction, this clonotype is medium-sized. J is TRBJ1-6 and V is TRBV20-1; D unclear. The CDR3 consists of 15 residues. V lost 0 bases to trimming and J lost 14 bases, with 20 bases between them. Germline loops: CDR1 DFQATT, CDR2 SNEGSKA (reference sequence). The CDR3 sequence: CSARDRSAPLEALHF. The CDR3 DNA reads TGCAGTGCTAGAGATCGATCCGCCCCGCTCGAGGCCCTCCACTTT.

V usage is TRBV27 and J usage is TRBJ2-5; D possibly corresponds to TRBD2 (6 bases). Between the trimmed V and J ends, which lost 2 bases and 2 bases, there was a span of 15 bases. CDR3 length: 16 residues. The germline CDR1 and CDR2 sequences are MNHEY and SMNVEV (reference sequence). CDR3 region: CASSLGLSGRQETQYF. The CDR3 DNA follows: TGTGCCAGCAGTTTAGGGCTTTCCGGGAGACAAGAGACCCAGTACTTC.

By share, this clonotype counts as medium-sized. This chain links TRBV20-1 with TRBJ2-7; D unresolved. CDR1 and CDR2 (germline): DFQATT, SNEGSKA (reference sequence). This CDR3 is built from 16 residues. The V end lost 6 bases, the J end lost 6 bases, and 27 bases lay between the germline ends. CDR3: CSARMWRNTSLGEQYF. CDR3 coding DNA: TGCAGTGCACGTATGTGGCGGAATACCTCCTTGGGCGAGCAGTACTTC.

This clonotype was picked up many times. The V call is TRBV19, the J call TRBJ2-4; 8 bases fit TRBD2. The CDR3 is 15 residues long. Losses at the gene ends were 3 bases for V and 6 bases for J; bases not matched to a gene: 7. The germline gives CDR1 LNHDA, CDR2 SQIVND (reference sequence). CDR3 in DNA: TGTGCCAGTAGTATGGGGGTGAGCGGGGGAAACATTCAGTACTTC. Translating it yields CASSMGVSGGNIQYF.

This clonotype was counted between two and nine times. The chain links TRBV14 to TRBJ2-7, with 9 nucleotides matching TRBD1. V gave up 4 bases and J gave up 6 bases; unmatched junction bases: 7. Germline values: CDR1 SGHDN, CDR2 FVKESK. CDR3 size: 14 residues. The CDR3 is CASSRTGTGSEQYF. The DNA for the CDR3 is TGTGCCAGCAGCCGCACCGGGACAGGGAGCGAGCAGTACTTC.